This passage covers 28 T cell receptor beta chains from one sample sequenced in a study of pediatric ulcerative colitis. The repertoire was sequenced with immunoSEQ multiplex PCR; TCRdb's copy has only in-frame clones and lacks some. The repertoire includes about 5,800 clones, over 85% of them detected once, and about 2% sits in the top ten. Sequences were obtained from blood. Receptors originate from a girl aged 5-17 years who was a control in a study of pediatric ulcerative colitis.

This chain links TRBV6-5 with TRBJ1-1; no definite D call. Trimming shortened V by 0 bases and J by 3 bases, and 11 bases separated the two germline ends. CDR1 is MNHEY, CDR2 SVGAGI, per germline. The CDR3 has 15 residues. The CDR3, as DNA: TGTGCCAGCAGTTACTCAGGGTCGGTAGACACTGAAGCTTTCTTT. The encoded protein is CASSYSGSVDTEAFF.

The CDR3 sequence is CASSTVSNQPQHF. In nucleotides, the CDR3 is TGTGCCAGTTCCACGGTCAGCAATCAGCCCCAGCATTTT. The chain joins TRBV19 to TRBJ1-5; D gene unclear. There are 13 residues in the CDR3. Germline loops: CDR1 LNHDA, CDR2 SQIVND (reference sequence). The V end lost 8 bases, the J end lost 1 base, and 9 bases lay between the germline ends.

The chain carries TRBV7-9 and TRBJ2-5, with D possibly TRBD1 on 5 matching bases. The CDR3 is 13 amino acids. The germline gives CDR1 SEHNR, CDR2 FQNEAQ (reference sequence). The V end was cut by 5 bases, the J end by 6 bases, with 13 bases between. CDR3 sequence (DNA): TGTGCCAGCAGCCAGGGATTTGAGAAGACCCAGTACTTC. Its protein is CASSQGFEKTQYF.

The CDR3 bases are TGTGCCAGCAGCGTGGGGAACCCCTACAATGAGCAGTTCTTC. This codes for CASSVGNPYNEQFF. The chain employs TRBV9 and TRBJ2-1; no reliable D call. Trimming left V 2 bases short and J 2 bases short, with 8 bases between. CDR3 length equals 14 residues. Germline loops: CDR1 SGDLS, CDR2 YYNGEE.

The V call is TRBV10-2, the J call TRBJ1-5; D not resolved. The CDR3 runs 14 residues. Germline CDR1 reads WSHSY; CDR2 reads SAAADI. Trimming removed 2 bases from V and 11 bases from J, with 16 bases in between. CDR3 sequence (DNA): TGCGCCAGCAGTGAGGGGGTCCTTTCCGGGGCCCAGCATTTT. Encoded protein: CASSEGVLSGAQHF.

The V gene is TRBV18, the J gene TRBJ1-3, with a possible D match to TRBD1 (5 bases). Trimming shortened V by 3 bases and J by 0 bases, and 18 bases separated the two germline ends. The CDR3 is 18 residues long. Germline assignment: CDR1 KGHSH and CDR2 LQKENI. In DNA form, the CDR3 reads TGTGCCAGCTCACCTCCGGGACTTGTTGGAAGCTCTGGAAACACCATATATTTT. This gives the protein CASSPPGLVGSSGNTIYF.

The rearrangement joins TRBV25-1 to TRBJ2-7, with TRBD2 as a possible D gene (5 bases). The V gene lost 1 base and the J gene lost 0 bases, with 13 bases spanning the gap. This CDR3 spans 16 amino acids. Germline V gene data show CDR1 as MGHDK and CDR2 as SYGVNS. The CDR3 is CASSESGSGNSYEQYF. The DNA of the CDR3 is TGTGCCAGCAGTGAATCTGGGTCGGGAAACTCCTACGAGCAGTACTTC.

The CDR3 reads CSVADRSYEQYF. The CDR3 bases are TGCAGCGTTGCCGACCGTTCGTACGAGCAGTACTTC. This chain joins TRBV29-1 and TRBJ2-7, with no clear D. CDR1 is SQVTM, CDR2 ANQGSEA, per germline. The CDR3 contains 12 residues. V gave up 4 bases and J gave up 4 bases, with 11 bases separating them.

The CDR3 DNA is TGTGCCAGCAGCTCAACCGGGACAGGGGATGGCTACACCTTC. It translates to CASSSTGTGDGYTF. V gene TRBV28 combines with J gene TRBJ1-2; the match to TRBD1 covers 10 bases. V was pared by 6 bases and J by 6 bases, with 7 bases of the junction left unmatched. This CDR3 spans 14 amino acids. The germline CDR1 and CDR2 sequences are MDHEN and SYDVKM.

V is TRBV9 and J is TRBJ2-2, with D uncertain. Germline V lookup: CDR1 SGDLS, CDR2 YYNGEE. V lost 0 bases, J lost 0 bases, and 6 bases lay in between. The CDR3 totals 15 residues. CDR3 sequence: CASSVDAPNTGELFF. The CDR3 region has the DNA TGTGCCAGCAGCGTAGATGCCCCGAACACCGGGGAGCTGTTTTTT.

V usage is TRBV30 and J usage is TRBJ2-1; the match to TRBD1 covers 10 bases. The J segment lost 13 bases and the V segment lost 4 bases, leaving 7 bases of the junction unmatched. The V gene's germline CDR1 is GTSNPN and CDR2 SVGIG (reference sequence). The CDR3 sequence is 12 residues long. The DNA for the CDR3 is TGTGCCTGGAAGTCGACAGGGGGCGATCAGTTCTTC. This encodes CAWKSTGGDQFF.

The V gene is TRBV6-5, the J gene TRBJ1-5; D ambiguous. The germline gives CDR1 MNHEY, CDR2 SVGAGI. V lost 6 bases and J lost 1, with 10 bases in between. The CDR3 is 14 residues long. CDR3 in DNA: TGTGCCAGCAGGCCGGGAGGAAGCAATCAGCCCCAGCATTTT. The encoded protein is CASRPGGSNQPQHF.

This chain connects TRBV5-1 to TRBJ2-1, with 8 bases matching TRBD2. In germline, CDR1 is SGHRS, CDR2 YFSETQ. There are 16 residues in the CDR3. V lost 2 bases, J lost 0 bases, and 4 bases stayed unmatched. DNA of the CDR3: TGCGCCAGCAGCTTAAAGAGCGGGAGCTCCTACAATGAGCAGTTCTTC. Its protein is CASSLKSGSSYNEQFF.

This clone was detected only a few times. V usage is TRBV7-8 and J usage is TRBJ2-1, with TRBD2 matching over 9 bases. CDR3 length: 15 amino acids. Unmatched junction bases numbered 1, after V lost 1 base and J lost 3 bases. Germline V gene sequence: CDR1 SGHVS, CDR2 FQNEAQ. CDR3 amino acids: CASSLGSGGYNEQFF. The CDR3 DNA sequence: TGTGCCAGCAGCTTAGGTAGCGGGGGCTACAATGAGCAGTTCTTC.

The chain combines TRBV6-6 with TRBJ2-7, with 7 nucleotides matching TRBD1. There are 15 residues in the CDR3. CDR1 and CDR2 from the germline V gene are MNHNY and SVGAGI (reference sequence). Germline trimming cut 6 bases from V and 2 bases from J; bases unmatched to any gene: 10. The CDR3: CASSYNRDSTYEQYF. The CDR3 nucleotides read TGTGCCAGCAGCTATAACAGGGACAGCACCTACGAGCAGTACTTC.

This CDR3 is CASSPTGLGGEQYF. The CDR3 DNA is TGTGCCAGCTCACCAACAGGCCTTGGGGGCGAGCAGTACTTC. This rearrangement joins TRBV18 to TRBJ2-7; D may correspond to TRBD1 or TRBD2 (5 bases each). Germline CDR1 reads KGHSH; CDR2 reads LQKENI. This CDR3 region has 14 residues. Trimming left V 2 bases short and J 6 bases short, with 14 bases between.

The V and J genes are TRBV27 and TRBJ2-2, with unresolved D. Germline loops: CDR1 MNHEY, CDR2 SMNVEV (reference sequence). The CDR3 runs 11 residues. The V end lost 6 bases, the J end lost 3 bases, and 2 bases lay between the germline ends. CDR3 DNA: TGTGCCAGCAGGCACACCGGGGAGCTGTTTTTT. It yields the protein CASRHTGELFF.

CDR3 nucleotide sequence: TGTGCCAGCAGTTCACAGGGGAGCTCTGGAAACACCATATATTTT. Protein product: CASSSQGSSGNTIYF. The V and J genes are TRBV28 and TRBJ1-3, with 7 bases identical to TRBD1. The CDR3 extends over 15 amino acids. Germline lookup yields CDR1 MDHEN and CDR2 SYDVKM. After removal of 4 bases from V and 0 bases from J, the junction contained 3 bases not matched to a gene.

This clone was seen only once. CDR3 sequence (DNA): TGCGCCAGCAGCCAGCCGGGAAGCGGGGTGTACGAGCAGTACTTC. Amino acids: CASSQPGSGVYEQYF. The chain links TRBV4-3 to TRBJ2-7; TRBD2 matches 7 bases. Trimming took 3 bases from V and 4 from J; bases not matched to a gene: 9. The CDR3 totals 15 residues. Germline CDR1 and CDR2: LGHNA and YSLEER.

The chain has TRBV2 and TRBJ2-1; the match to TRBD2 covers 7 bases. V dropped 8 bases and J dropped 3; count of bases not matched to a gene: 7. CDR3 length: 14 residues. CDR1 and CDR2 from the germline V gene are SNHLY and FYNNEI. In DNA form, the CDR3 reads TGTGCCAGCCGAAGCGGGGTGGTCTACAATGAGCAGTTCTTC. It translates to CASRSGVVYNEQFF.

This rearrangement joins TRBV6-4 to TRBJ2-2, with 8 nucleotides matching TRBD1. The germline gives CDR1 MRHNA, CDR2 SNTAGT. The CDR3 sequence is 13 residues long. V lost 5 bases to trimming and J lost 4 bases; unmatched junction nucleotides: 0. CDR3: CASSQGATGELFF. In DNA, the CDR3 is TGTGCCAGCAGTCAGGGGGCCACCGGGGAGCTGTTTTTT.

This clone showed up just once. The chain is built from TRBV19 and TRBJ2-2; a possible D gene is TRBD2 (5 bases). CDR1 and CDR2 (germline): LNHDA, SQIVND (reference sequence). The CDR3 consists of 15 residues. Between the trimmed V and J ends, which lost 10 bases and 1 base, there was a span of 16 bases. The CDR3 protein is CATARGFLNTGELFF. In nucleotides, the CDR3 is TGTGCCACCGCCCGGGGATTTTTGAACACCGGGGAGCTGTTTTTT. Full variable domain (remainder filled in from reference TRBV19 and TRBJ2-2): DGGITQSPKYLFRKEGQNVTLSCEQNLNHDAMYWYRQDPGQGLRLIYYSQIVNDFQKGDIAEGYSVSREKKESFPLTVTSAQKNPTAFYLCATARGFLNTGELFFGEGSRLTVL.

The CDR3 region has the DNA TGTGCCAGCAGCCAACAAGGGGGGGAAGCTTTCTTT. Its translation is CASSQQGGEAFF. This chain links TRBV7-3 with TRBJ1-1; possible D gene TRBD1, 6 bases. The V end lost 5 bases, the J end lost 8 bases, and 12 bases lay between the germline ends. Germline V gene data show CDR1 as SGHTA and CDR2 as FQGTGA. CDR3 length: 12 residues.

With respect to this clone: One end of the junction fails to match germline, which may point to a read error. The chain recombines TRBV9 with TRBJ1-3; 12 nucleotides align to TRBD1. This CDR3 has 13 amino acids. Germline-derived CDR1 and CDR2 are SGDLS and YYNGEE. The DNA for the CDR3 is TGTGCCAGCGCGGGGACAGGGGGCGGACGGGTGAATTTT. This translates into CASAGTGGGRVNF.

The rearrangement uses TRBV30 and TRBJ2-1; D is perhaps TRBD2 (5 bases). There are 15 residues in the CDR3. V was pared by 2 bases and J by 0 bases, with 11 bases between. Germline V lookup: CDR1 GTSNPN, CDR2 SVGIG (reference sequence). DNA for the CDR3: TGTGCCTGGAGTAGCGGACTGAGCTCCTACAATGAGCAGTTCTTC. Its protein product is CAWSSGLSSYNEQFF.

This chain links TRBV13 with TRBJ2-6; D possibly corresponds to TRBD2 (6 bases). CDR3 length equals 20 residues. The V gene's germline CDR1 is PRHDT and CDR2 FYEKMQ (reference sequence). V was pared by 1 base and J by 2 bases, with 21 bases between. CDR3 in amino acids: CASSLVGGLHRETGANVLTF. The CDR3 DNA follows: TGTGCCAGCAGCTTAGTGGGGGGACTGCACCGTGAGACTGGGGCCAACGTCCTGACTTTC.

The chain employs TRBV5-6 and TRBJ1-1; D not certain. The CDR3 consists of 14 residues. Trimming pared 2 bases from V and 6 bases from J, leaving 14 bases between. Germline values: CDR1 SGHDT, CDR2 YYEEEE. The CDR3 nucleotides read TGTGCCAGCAGCTTAATGACCGGTTCCCCTGAAGCTTTCTTT. Translated, it gives CASSLMTGSPEAFF.

This chain joins TRBV9 and TRBJ2-7; a possible D gene is TRBD1 (5 bases). This CDR3 has 14 residues. Per the germline V gene, CDR1 is SGDLS and CDR2 is YYNGEE. V lost 4 bases, J lost 0 bases, and 11 bases lay in between. CDR3 nucleotides: TGTGCCAGCAGCACCCAGGGCAGCTCCTACGAGCAGTACTTC. This gives the protein CASSTQGSSYEQYF.